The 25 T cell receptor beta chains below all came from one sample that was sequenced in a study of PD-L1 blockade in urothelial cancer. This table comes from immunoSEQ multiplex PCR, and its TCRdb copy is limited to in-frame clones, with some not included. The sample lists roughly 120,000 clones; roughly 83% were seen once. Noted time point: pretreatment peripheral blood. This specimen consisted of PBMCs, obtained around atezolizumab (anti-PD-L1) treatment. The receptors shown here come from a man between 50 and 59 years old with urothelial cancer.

The CDR3 DNA sequence: TGTGCCAGCAGTCCGAGAAACAGGGCGGGCGAGACCCAGTACTTC. Translating gives CASSPRNRAGETQYF. The V call is TRBV27, the J call TRBJ2-5, with D maybe TRBD1 (6 bases). Trimming removed 5 bases at V and 5 bases at J, with 18 bases between. CDR3 length equals 15 residues. The germline gives CDR1 MNHEY, CDR2 SMNVEV (reference sequence).

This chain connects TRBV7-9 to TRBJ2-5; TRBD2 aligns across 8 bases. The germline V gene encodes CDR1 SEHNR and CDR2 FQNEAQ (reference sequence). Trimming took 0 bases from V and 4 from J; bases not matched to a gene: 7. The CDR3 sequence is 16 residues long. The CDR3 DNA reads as TGTGCCAGCAGCTTAGCGGGAAGGGGACTAGGAGAGACCCAGTACTTC. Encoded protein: CASSLAGRGLGETQYF.

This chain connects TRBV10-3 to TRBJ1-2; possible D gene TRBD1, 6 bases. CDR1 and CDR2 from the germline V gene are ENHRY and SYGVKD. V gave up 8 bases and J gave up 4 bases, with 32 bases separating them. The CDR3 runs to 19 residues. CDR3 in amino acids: CAILQNPGHRNRWTYGYTF. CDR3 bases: TGTGCCATCCTACAAAACCCGGGACACCGCAACCGGTGGACCTATGGCTACACCTTC.

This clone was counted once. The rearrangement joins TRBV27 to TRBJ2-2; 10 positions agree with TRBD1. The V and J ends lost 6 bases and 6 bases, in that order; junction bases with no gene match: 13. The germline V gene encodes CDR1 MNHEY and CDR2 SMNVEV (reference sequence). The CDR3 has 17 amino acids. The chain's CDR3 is CASRRTGGGLGAGELFF. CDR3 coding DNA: TGTGCCAGCAGACGGACAGGGGGTGGGTTAGGAGCCGGGGAGCTGTTTTTT.

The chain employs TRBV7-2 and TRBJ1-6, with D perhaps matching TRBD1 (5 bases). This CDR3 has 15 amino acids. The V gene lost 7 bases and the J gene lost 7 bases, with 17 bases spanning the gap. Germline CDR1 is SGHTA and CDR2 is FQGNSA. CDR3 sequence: CASTKRTLGNSPLHF. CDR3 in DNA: TGTGCCAGCACTAAACGGACACTGGGCAATTCACCCCTCCACTTT. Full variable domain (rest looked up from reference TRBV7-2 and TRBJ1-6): GAGVSQSPSNKVTEKGKDVELRCDPISGHTALYWYRQSLGQGLEFLIYFQGNSAPDKSGLPSDRFSAERTGGSVSTLTIQRTQQEDSAVYLCASTKRTLGNSPLHFGNGTRLTVT.

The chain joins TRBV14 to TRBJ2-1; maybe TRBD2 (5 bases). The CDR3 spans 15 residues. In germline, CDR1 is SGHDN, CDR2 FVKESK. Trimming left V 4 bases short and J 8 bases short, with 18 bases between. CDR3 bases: TGTGCCAGCAGCCGTACTAGTCTTATGTGGGATGAGCAGTTCTTC. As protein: CASSRTSLMWDEQFF.

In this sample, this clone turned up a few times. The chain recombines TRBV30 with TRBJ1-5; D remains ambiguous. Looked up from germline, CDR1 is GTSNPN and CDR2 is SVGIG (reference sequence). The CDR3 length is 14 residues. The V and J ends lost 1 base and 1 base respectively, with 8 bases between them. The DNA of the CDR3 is TGTGCCTGGAGTGGCCTATGGAGCAATCAGCCCCAGCATTTT. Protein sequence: CAWSGLWSNQPQHF. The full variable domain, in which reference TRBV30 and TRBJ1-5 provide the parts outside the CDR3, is SQTIHQWPATLVQPVGSPLSLECTVEGTSNPNLYWYRQAAGRGLQLLFYSVGIGQISSEVPQNLSASRPQDRQFILSSKKLLLSDSGFYLCAWSGLWSNQPQHFGDGTRLSIL.

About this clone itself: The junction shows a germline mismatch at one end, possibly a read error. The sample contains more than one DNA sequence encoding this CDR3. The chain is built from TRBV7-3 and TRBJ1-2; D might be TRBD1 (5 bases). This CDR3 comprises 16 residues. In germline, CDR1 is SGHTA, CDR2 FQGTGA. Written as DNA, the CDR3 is TGTGCCAGCAGTTTAACGTATAGGGGCTCTAACTATGGCTACACCTTC. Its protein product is CASSLTYRGSNYGYTF.

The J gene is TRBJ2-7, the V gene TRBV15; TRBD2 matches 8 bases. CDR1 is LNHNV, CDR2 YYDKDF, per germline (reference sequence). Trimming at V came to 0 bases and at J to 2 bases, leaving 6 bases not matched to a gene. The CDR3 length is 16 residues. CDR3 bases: TGTGCCACCAGCAGAGATTATCTAGCGGGCACCTACGAGCAGTACTTC. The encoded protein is CATSRDYLAGTYEQYF.

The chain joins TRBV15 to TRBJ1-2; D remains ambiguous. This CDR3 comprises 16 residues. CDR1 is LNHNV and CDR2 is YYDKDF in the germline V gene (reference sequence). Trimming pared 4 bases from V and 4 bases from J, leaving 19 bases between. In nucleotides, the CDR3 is TGTGCCACCAGCATACCCAGTACGACAAATTTCTATGGCTACACCTTC. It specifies CATSIPSTTNFYGYTF.

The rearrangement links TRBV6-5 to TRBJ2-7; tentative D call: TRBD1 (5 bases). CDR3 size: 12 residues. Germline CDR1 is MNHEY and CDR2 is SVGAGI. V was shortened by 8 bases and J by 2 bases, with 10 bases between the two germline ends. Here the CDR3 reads CASSDRAYEQYF. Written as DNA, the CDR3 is TGTGCCAGCTCCGACAGAGCCTACGAGCAGTACTTC.

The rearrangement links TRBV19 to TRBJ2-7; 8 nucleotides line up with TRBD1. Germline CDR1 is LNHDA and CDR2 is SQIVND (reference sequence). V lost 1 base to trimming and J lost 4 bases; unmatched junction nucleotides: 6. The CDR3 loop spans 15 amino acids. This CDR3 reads CASSIGYGTGYEQYF. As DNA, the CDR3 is TGTGCCAGTAGTATAGGGTACGGGACAGGATACGAGCAGTACTTC.

CDR3 amino acids: CASQEGPYEQYF. The CDR3 DNA follows: TGTGCCAGTCAGGAGGGACCGTACGAGCAGTACTTC. This rearrangement joins TRBV19 to TRBJ2-7, with D possibly being TRBD2 (6 bases). The V gene lost 8 bases and the J gene lost 4 bases, with 12 bases spanning the gap. The CDR3 covers 12 residues. Germline loops: CDR1 LNHDA, CDR2 SQIVND (reference sequence).

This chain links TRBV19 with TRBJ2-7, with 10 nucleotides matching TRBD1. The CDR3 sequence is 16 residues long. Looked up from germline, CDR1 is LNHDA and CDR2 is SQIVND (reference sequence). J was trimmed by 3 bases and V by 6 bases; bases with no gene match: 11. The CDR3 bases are TGTGCCAGTAGACCAGTTTGGGGACAGGGGAACTACGAGCAGTACTTC. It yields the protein CASRPVWGQGNYEQYF.

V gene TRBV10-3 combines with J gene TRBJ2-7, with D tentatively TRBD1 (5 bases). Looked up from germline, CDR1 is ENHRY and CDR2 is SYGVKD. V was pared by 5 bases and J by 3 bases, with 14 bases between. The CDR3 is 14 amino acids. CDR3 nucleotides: TGTGCCATCAGTAGTGCAGGGAAGAACTACGAGCAGTACTTC. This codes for CAISSAGKNYEQYF.

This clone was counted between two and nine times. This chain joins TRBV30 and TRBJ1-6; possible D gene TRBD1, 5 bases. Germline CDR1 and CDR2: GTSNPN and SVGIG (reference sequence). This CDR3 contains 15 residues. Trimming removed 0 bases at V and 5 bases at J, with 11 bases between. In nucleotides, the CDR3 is TGTGCCTGGAGTGTTTTGGGGCGAAATAATTCACCCCTCCACTTT. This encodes CAWSVLGRNNSPLHF.

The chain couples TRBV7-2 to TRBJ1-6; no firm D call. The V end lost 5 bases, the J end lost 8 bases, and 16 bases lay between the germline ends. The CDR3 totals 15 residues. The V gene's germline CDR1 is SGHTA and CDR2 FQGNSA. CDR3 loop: CASSLGSRVDSPLHF. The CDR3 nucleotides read TGTGCCAGCAGCCTGGGGAGCCGGGTGGATTCACCCCTCCACTTT.

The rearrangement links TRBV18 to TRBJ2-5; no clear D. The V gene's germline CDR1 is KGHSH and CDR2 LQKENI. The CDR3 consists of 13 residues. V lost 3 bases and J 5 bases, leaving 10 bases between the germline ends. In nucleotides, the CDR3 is TGTGCCAGCTCACCCCTCCCTCTGGAGACCCAGTACTTC. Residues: CASSPLPLETQYF.

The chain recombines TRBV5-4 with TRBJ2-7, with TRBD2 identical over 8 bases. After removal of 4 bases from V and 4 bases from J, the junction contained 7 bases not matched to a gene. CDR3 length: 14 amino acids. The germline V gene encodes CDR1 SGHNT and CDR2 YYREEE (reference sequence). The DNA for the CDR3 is TGTGCCAGCAGCAAAGGAGCGGGAGATTACGAGCAGTACTTC. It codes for CASSKGAGDYEQYF.

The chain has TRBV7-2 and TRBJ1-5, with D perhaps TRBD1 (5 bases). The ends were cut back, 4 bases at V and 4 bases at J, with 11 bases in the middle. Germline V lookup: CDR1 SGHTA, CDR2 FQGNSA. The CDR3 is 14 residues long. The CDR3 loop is CASSSTGPNQPQHF. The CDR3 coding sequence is TGTGCCAGCAGCTCTACAGGACCAAATCAGCCCCAGCATTTT.

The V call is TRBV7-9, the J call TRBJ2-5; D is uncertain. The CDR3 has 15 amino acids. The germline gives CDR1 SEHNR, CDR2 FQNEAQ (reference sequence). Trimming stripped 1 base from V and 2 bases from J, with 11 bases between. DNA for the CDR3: TGTGCCAGCAGCTTAGAGAGAATACTACAAGAGACCCAGTACTTC. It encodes CASSLERILQETQYF.

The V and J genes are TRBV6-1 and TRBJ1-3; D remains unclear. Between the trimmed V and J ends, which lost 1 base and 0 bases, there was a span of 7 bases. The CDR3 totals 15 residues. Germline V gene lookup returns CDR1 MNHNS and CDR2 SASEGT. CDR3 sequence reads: CASSEGPSSGNTIYF. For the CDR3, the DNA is TGTGCCAGCAGTGAAGGGCCCAGCTCTGGAAACACCATATATTTT.

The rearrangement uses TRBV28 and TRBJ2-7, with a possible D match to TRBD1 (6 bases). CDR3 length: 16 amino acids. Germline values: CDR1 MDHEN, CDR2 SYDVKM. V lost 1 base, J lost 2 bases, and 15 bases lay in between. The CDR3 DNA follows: TGTGCCAGCAGTTTATCGCAGGGGATTAGGGCCTACGAGCAGTACTTC. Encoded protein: CASSLSQGIRAYEQYF.

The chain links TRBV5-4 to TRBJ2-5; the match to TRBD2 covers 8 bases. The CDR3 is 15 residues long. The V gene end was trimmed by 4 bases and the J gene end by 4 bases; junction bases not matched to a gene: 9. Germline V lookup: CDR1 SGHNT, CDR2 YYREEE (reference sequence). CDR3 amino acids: CASSRELAARETQYF. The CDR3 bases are TGTGCCAGCAGCCGCGAACTAGCGGCTAGAGAGACCCAGTACTTC.

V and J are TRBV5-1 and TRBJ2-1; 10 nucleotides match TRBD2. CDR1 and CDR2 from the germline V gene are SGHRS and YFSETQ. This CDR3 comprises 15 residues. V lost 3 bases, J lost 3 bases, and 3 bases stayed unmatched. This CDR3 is CASSSTSGNYNEQFF. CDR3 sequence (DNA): TGCGCCAGCAGCTCCACTAGCGGGAACTACAATGAGCAGTTCTTC.